Presented here are 31 T cell receptor beta chains from one specimen sequenced in a study of cytomegalovirus exposure and HLA in healthy donors. PCR amplification relied on 60 Vbeta primers (plus 13 Jbeta primers). Measured with immunoSEQ multiplex PCR; TCRdb has only the in-frame clones, and not every one. Of tens of thousands of clones listed, roughly 80% are singletons. Sequenced sample: PBMCs. The receptors come from a woman aged 35 to 49 in good health and CMV-seropositive.

The table lists this clone with a few counts. The chain has TRBV5-4 and TRBJ2-3; TRBD2 matches at 8 bases. The CDR3 runs to 17 residues. CDR1 is SGHNT and CDR2 is YYREEE in the germline V gene (reference sequence). With 0 bases clipped from V and 2 bases from J, the junction kept 8 bases outside the gene matches. The CDR3 DNA reads as TGTGCCAGCAGCTTGGGCGGGAGGCGAACACACACAGATACGCAGTATTTT. Translating gives CASSLGGRRTHTDTQYF.

The V and J genes are TRBV6-1 and TRBJ1-2; D unresolved. CDR1 and CDR2 from the germline V gene are MNHNS and SASEGT. The V end was cut by 7 bases, the J end by 2 bases, with 14 bases between. CDR3 length: 14 amino acids. CDR3 region: CASIPAGRNYGYTF. CDR3 bases: TGTGCCAGCATCCCAGCGGGCAGAAACTATGGCTACACCTTC.

The V and J genes are TRBV29-1 and TRBJ2-7; D is unclear. V lost 4 bases to trimming and J lost 2 bases, with 12 bases between them. The CDR3 loop spans 13 amino acids. The germline CDR1 and CDR2 sequences are SQVTM and ANQGSEA. CDR3 sequence (DNA): TGCAGCGTTGGTCCTGCAGGCCCCTACGAGCAGTACTTC. It encodes CSVGPAGPYEQYF.

J is TRBJ2-4 and V is TRBV4-1, with 7 bases that match TRBD1. This CDR3 spans 16 amino acids. Trimming took 4 bases from V and 4 from J; bases not matched to a gene: 10. The germline V gene has CDR1 MGHRA and CDR2 YSYEKL. CDR3 nucleotides: TGCGCCAGCAGCCCTGGACAAGACAGGGAAAAAAACATTCAGTACTTC. This encodes CASSPGQDREKNIQYF.

The V call is TRBV5-1, the J call TRBJ2-3; 7 nucleotides align to TRBD2. This CDR3 contains 16 residues. Losses at the gene ends were 3 bases for V and 3 bases for J; bases not matched to a gene: 10. CDR1 is SGHRS, CDR2 YFSETQ, per germline. The CDR3 sequence: CASSSYGAGETDTQYF. The CDR3 region has the DNA TGCGCCAGCAGCTCCTACGGCGCGGGAGAAACAGATACGCAGTATTTT.

This chain links TRBV7-9 with TRBJ1-1; 8 nucleotides line up with TRBD1. The ends lost 5 bases at V and 11 bases at J; junction bases unmatched: 10. Germline-derived CDR1 and CDR2 are SEHNR and FQNEAQ (reference sequence). There are 13 residues in the CDR3. In DNA, the CDR3 is TGTGCCAGCAGCGCACAGGGGGGGGCCGACGCTTTCTTT. Translated, it gives CASSAQGGADAFF.

The chain has TRBV27 and TRBJ2-6; 7 bases line up with TRBD1. Losses at the gene ends were 5 bases for V and 0 bases for J; bases not matched to a gene: 7. The CDR3 has 17 amino acids. Germline V gene lookup returns CDR1 MNHEY and CDR2 SMNVEV (reference sequence). The CDR3: CASSLRTGDSGANVLTF. The CDR3 coding sequence is TGTGCCAGCAGTCTGCGGACAGGAGACTCTGGGGCCAACGTCCTGACTTTC.

This clone was picked up a small number of times. This chain links TRBV6-5 with TRBJ2-7; 7 bases match TRBD1. With V trimmed by 2 bases and J by 0 bases, 4 bases remained unmatched. The CDR3 loop spans 15 amino acids. Germline V gene lookup returns CDR1 MNHEY and CDR2 SVGAGI. The CDR3 protein is CASSYAAGGSYEQYF. CDR3 in DNA: TGTGCCAGCAGTTACGCGGCAGGGGGCTCCTACGAGCAGTACTTC.

The chain combines TRBV2 with TRBJ2-3; no definite D call. This CDR3 comprises 14 residues. Trimming pared 2 bases from V and 0 bases from J, leaving 6 bases between. From germline, CDR1 is SNHLY and CDR2 FYNNEI. In nucleotides, the CDR3 is TGTGCCAGCAGTGAACAGGCTAGCACAGATACGCAGTATTTT. Encoded protein: CASSEQASTDTQYF.

This rearrangement joins TRBV7-8 to TRBJ2-1, with 11 bases lining up with TRBD2. Germline V gene sequence: CDR1 SGHVS, CDR2 FQNEAQ. With V trimmed by 6 bases and J by 4 bases, 8 bases remained unmatched. The CDR3 is 16 amino acids. The CDR3 sequence: CASRSWGLAAYNEQFF. Written as DNA, the CDR3 is TGTGCCAGCAGGAGCTGGGGACTAGCGGCTTACAATGAGCAGTTCTTC. The full variable domain, with the rest looked up from reference TRBV7-8 and TRBJ2-1, is GAGVSQSPRYKVAKRGQDVALRCDPISGHVSLFWYQQALGQGPEFLTYFQNEAQLDKSGLPSDRFFAERPEGSVSTLKIQRTQQEDSAVYLCASRSWGLAAYNEQFFGPGTRLTVL.

The chain recombines TRBV2 with TRBJ1-2; D unclear. V lost 6 bases and J 5 bases, leaving 22 bases between the germline ends. The CDR3 runs to 16 residues. Germline V gene sequence: CDR1 SNHLY, CDR2 FYNNEI. The CDR3 region has the DNA TGTGCCAGCAGACTTTTTGAGGGTCCTAGGGAATATGGCTACACCTTC. Its protein is CASRLFEGPREYGYTF.

V and J are TRBV6-6 and TRBJ2-7; D not certain. This CDR3 region has 14 residues. CDR1 is MNHNY and CDR2 is SVGAGI in the germline V gene (reference sequence). The V end lost 6 bases, the J end lost 0 bases, and 12 bases lay between the germline ends. The CDR3 DNA reads TGTGCCAGCAGGAGGCCTCAAAGCTCCTACGAGCAGTACTTC. Protein: CASRRPQSSYEQYF.

The CDR3 DNA reads TGTGCCAGCAGTTACGGTAGCGGGGGCACAGATACGCAGTATTTT. This encodes CASSYGSGGTDTQYF. The genes are TRBV6-6 and TRBJ2-3; TRBD2 agrees at 8 bases. J lost 1 base, V lost 2 bases, and 2 bases had no gene match. The germline CDR1 and CDR2 sequences are MNHNY and SVGAGI (reference sequence). This CDR3 has 15 amino acids.

V is TRBV4-3 and J is TRBJ2-7; tentatively, D is TRBD2 (6 bases). The CDR3 sequence is 15 residues long. The germline V and J ends were trimmed by 0 bases and 0 bases, with 9 bases remaining between them. The germline gives CDR1 LGHNA, CDR2 YSLEER. The CDR3 nucleotides are TGCGCCAGCAGCCAAGAGCGGGGTAGCTCCTACGAGCAGTACTTC. Protein sequence: CASSQERGSSYEQYF.

This chain uses TRBV7-2 with TRBJ2-1; 11 bases line up with TRBD2. The CDR3 consists of 15 residues. The germline CDR1 and CDR2 sequences are SGHTA and FQGNSA. Unmatched junction bases numbered 4, after V lost 1 base and J lost 8 bases. The CDR3 protein is CASSLGSGGAYEQFF. In DNA form, the CDR3 reads TGTGCCAGCAGCTTAGGTAGCGGGGGGGCCTATGAGCAGTTCTTC.

J is TRBJ2-7 and V is TRBV7-9; possibly TRBD1 for D (5 bases). The CDR3 extends over 14 amino acids. Germline assignment: CDR1 SEHNR and CDR2 FQNEAQ (reference sequence). Trimming cost V 1 base and J 7 bases, with 14 bases left between them. In DNA, the CDR3 is TGTGCCAGCAGCTTAGGGACAAGGGAAAAGGAGCAGTACTTC. Its protein product is CASSLGTREKEQYF.

CDR3 residues: CAIQGAIHNSPLHF. CDR3 in DNA: TGTGCCATACAGGGGGCGATCCATAATTCACCCCTCCACTTT. The V gene is TRBV28, the J gene TRBJ1-6, with 9 bases identical to TRBD1. CDR1 is MDHEN, CDR2 SYDVKM, per germline. The V segment lost 10 bases and the J segment 5 bases; nucleotides outside the gene matches: 6. The CDR3 is made up of 14 amino acids.

This clone has only one observation. This rearrangement joins TRBV7-6 to TRBJ2-7; D may be TRBD2 (6 bases). The V gene lost 4 bases and the J gene lost 5 bases, with 18 bases spanning the gap. Germline V gene data show CDR1 as SGHVS and CDR2 as FNYEAQ. This CDR3 region has 15 residues. CDR3 nucleotide sequence: TGTGCCAGCAGCTCGAATCCCGGGACTGCAGACGAGCAGTACTTC. This gives the protein CASSSNPGTADEQYF.

V gene TRBV18 combines with J gene TRBJ1-6; D may be TRBD1 (6 bases). The CDR3 loop spans 17 amino acids. CDR1 and CDR2 (germline): KGHSH, LQKENI. Trimming cost V 2 bases and J 10 bases, with 21 bases left between them. CDR3 in DNA: TGTGCCAGCTCACCAAATAAAGGGGGGGCGTGGGGGTCACCCCTCCACTTT. Translating gives CASSPNKGGAWGSPLHF.

The table lists this clone with a count of one. The V call is TRBV5-1, the J call TRBJ2-7; possibly TRBD2 for D (6 bases). CDR1 SGHRS and CDR2 YFSETQ come from the germline V gene. Trimming removed 4 bases from V and 6 bases from J, with 17 bases in between. The CDR3 length is 14 residues. CDR3 in DNA: TGCGCCAGCAGCCGTTGGGGGGTCGGGGCCGAGCAGTACTTC. Its protein is CASSRWGVGAEQYF. Looking up the rest from reference TRBV5-1 and TRBJ2-7 gives the full variable domain: KAGVTQTPRYLIKTRGQQVTLSCSPISGHRSVSWYQQTPGQGLQFLFEYFSETQRNKGNFPGRFSGRQFSNSRSEMNVSTLELGDSALYLCASSRWGVGAEQYFGPGTRLTVT.

The rearrangement links TRBV5-4 to TRBJ2-2; 8 positions agree with TRBD2. Germline V gene sequence: CDR1 SGHNT, CDR2 YYREEE (reference sequence). The CDR3 has 16 residues. The V and J ends lost 6 bases and 5 bases, in that order; junction bases with no gene match: 12. Written as DNA, the CDR3 is TGTGCCAGCAACCTCGGAGGGCTAGCGGGTACCGGGGAGCTGTTTTTT. This sequence encodes CASNLGGLAGTGELFF.

V usage is TRBV4-1 and J usage is TRBJ1-5; D unresolved. Between the trimmed V and J ends, which lost 1 base and 3 bases, there was a span of 13 bases. This CDR3 spans 16 amino acids. Germline V gene lookup returns CDR1 MGHRA and CDR2 YSYEKL. This CDR3 is CASSQGETAINQPQHF. The CDR3 DNA follows: TGCGCCAGCAGCCAAGGGGAGACGGCCATCAATCAGCCCCAGCATTTT.

With regard to this clone: Compared with germline, one end of the junction differs, possibly owing to a read error. CDR3 DNA: TGTTCCAGCAGTCTAAACACCCAGGGCGGCTACACCTTC. It translates to CSSSLNTQGGYTF. This sequence joins TRBV7-9 and TRBJ1-2; tentative D call: TRBD1 (5 bases). The CDR3 runs 13 residues. Germline CDR1 reads SEHNR; CDR2 reads FQNEAQ (reference sequence).

The chain joins TRBV4-3 to TRBJ2-2; 10 bases are a match to TRBD2. V trimming: 3 bases; J trimming: 6 bases; junction bases outside the gene matches: 1. Germline values: CDR1 LGHNA, CDR2 YSLEER. This CDR3 has 14 amino acids. DNA for the CDR3: TGCGCCAGCAGCCACAGCGGGGGGGCCGGGGAGCTGTTTTTT. Amino acids: CASSHSGGAGELFF.

The chain uses TRBV2 and TRBJ2-5; 7 nucleotides align to TRBD2. With the DNA end fitting TRBJ2-7 better, the J assignment may be wrong. The CDR3 spans 16 residues. Germline V gene data show CDR1 as SNHLY and CDR2 as FYNNEI. CDR3 sequence: CASETGLKRSSYEQYF. The CDR3 coding sequence is TGTGCCAGTGAGACGGGACTAAAAAGGAGTTCCTACGAGCAGTACTTC.

CDR3 protein: CASSSTSGGADNEQFF. As DNA, the CDR3 is TGTGCCAGCAGCTCAACTAGCGGGGGGGCAGACAATGAGCAGTTCTTC. The V gene is TRBV7-7, the J gene TRBJ2-1; 13 nucleotides line up with TRBD2. With V trimmed by 4 bases and J by 5 bases, 5 bases remained unmatched. Germline V CDR1 and CDR2: SSHAT, FNYEAQ (reference sequence). The CDR3 sequence is 16 residues long.

This clone came up a few times. This rearrangement joins TRBV6-6 to TRBJ1-5, with D perhaps TRBD1 (6 bases). V lost 2 bases to trimming and J lost 4 bases, with 12 bases between them. Germline CDR1 MNHNY, CDR2 SVGAGI (reference sequence). This CDR3 is 15 amino acids long. The chain's CDR3 is CASSYPTGWNQPQHF. The CDR3 coding sequence is TGTGCCAGCAGTTACCCCACAGGGTGGAATCAGCCCCAGCATTTT.

This chain links TRBV12-5 with TRBJ2-7; 10 nucleotides match TRBD1. The CDR3 has 14 residues. Germline V lookup: CDR1 LGHNT, CDR2 FRNRAP. The ends lost 4 bases at V and 3 bases at J; junction bases unmatched: 3. Written as DNA, the CDR3 is TGTGCTAGTGGTTCCAGGACAGGGGGCTACGAGCAGTACTTC. Protein product: CASGSRTGGYEQYF.

This chain links TRBV19 with TRBJ1-5; D is perhaps TRBD1 (6 bases). With 6 bases removed from V and 6 bases from J, the gap between germline ends came to 12 bases. The germline gives CDR1 LNHDA, CDR2 SQIVND (reference sequence). CDR3 length: 13 amino acids. The CDR3 nucleotides read TGTGCCAGTAGCCTTAGGGGGACTCAGCCCCAGCATTTT. This translates into CASSLRGTQPQHF.

This clone was observed once. The chain has TRBV7-2 and TRBJ2-7; 11 nucleotides line up with TRBD2. V was clipped by 0 bases and J by 3 bases; unmatched bases: 4. This CDR3 has 16 residues. The germline CDR1 and CDR2 sequences are SGHTA and FQGNSA. This CDR3 is CASSLASGGVNYEQYF. CDR3 coding DNA: TGTGCCAGCAGCTTAGCTAGCGGGGGGGTGAACTACGAGCAGTACTTC.

The gene calls are TRBV27 and TRBJ1-2; TRBD1 matches 8 bases. This CDR3 is 14 amino acids long. The germline V gene encodes CDR1 MNHEY and CDR2 SMNVEV (reference sequence). V shed 8 bases and J 5 bases; nucleotides not matched to a gene: 10. The CDR3 coding sequence is TGTGCCAGCCTTCCCGGGACAGGAGAGTATGGCTACACCTTC. Its translation is CASLPGTGEYGYTF.